One sample yielded the 23 T cell receptor beta chains listed below, sequenced in a study of breast tumors, draining lymph nodes, adjacent tissues. The lymph nodes were axillary draining lymph nodes from breast cancer patients. One entry per CDR3 protein results from TCRdb running MiXCR on the multiplex PCR reads. The table records 250,000 or so distinct CDR3 sequences, roughly 31% of them present only once. Source material: axillary lymph node tissue. These receptors were collected from a female donor with breast cancer. Some clones in this sample may be carry-over from other donors' samples.

The rearrangement uses TRBV19 and TRBJ2-5; D is uncertain. V was trimmed by 5 bases and J by 4 bases, leaving 5 bases between them. CDR1 LNHDA and CDR2 SQIVND come from the germline V gene (reference sequence). This CDR3 has 11 residues. CDR3 DNA sequence: TGTGCCAGTAGTGGACCAGAGACCCAGTACTTC. Translated, it gives CASSGPETQYF. The full variable domain, completed using reference TRBV19 and TRBJ2-5, is DGGITQSPKYLFRKEGQNVTLSCEQNLNHDAMYWYRQDPGQGLRLIYYSQIVNDFQKGDIAEGYSVSREKKESFPLTVTSAQKNPTAFYLCASSGPETQYFGPGTRLLVL.

This clonotype has at least ten counts. The rearrangement links TRBV14 to TRBJ1-4; the D gene is possibly TRBD1 (6 bases). The CDR3 sequence is 13 residues long. The V and J ends lost 4 bases and 7 bases respectively, with 10 bases between them. Germline CDR1 SGHDN, CDR2 FVKESK. The CDR3 loop is CASSLQGTEKLFF. The CDR3 coding sequence is TGTGCCAGCAGCCTGCAGGGGACTGAAAAACTGTTTTTT.

In this sample, this clonotype turned up once. The V gene is TRBV10-1, the J gene TRBJ2-1; TRBD2 matches at 8 bases. Looked up from germline, CDR1 is WNHNN and CDR2 is SYGVQD (reference sequence). The CDR3 is 16 amino acids. V shed 6 bases and J 2 bases; nucleotides not matched to a gene: 9. CDR3 protein: CASRDRGLGAYNEQFF. CDR3 in DNA: TGCGCCAGCAGAGATCGGGGACTAGGGGCCTACAATGAGCAGTTCTTC.

The chain couples TRBV29-1 to TRBJ1-2, with D possibly being TRBD1 (5 bases). V gave up 8 bases and J gave up 2 bases, with 15 bases separating them. This CDR3 spans 13 amino acids. Germline-derived CDR1 and CDR2 are SQVTM and ANQGSEA. The chain's CDR3 is CSPRDRLNYGYTF. CDR3 bases: TGCAGCCCAAGAGACAGATTGAACTATGGCTACACCTTC.

As to this clonotype: This is likely a read error, given that the CDR3 carries no conserved phenylalanine or tryptophan at its end. It is unclear where the CDR3 begins or ends on the DNA, so no DNA is shown, and the CDR3 is as TCRdb lists it. The CDR3 is CASSSGSRDY. This sequence joins TRBV7-2 and TRBJ2-5; the table's D call TRBD1 went unverified against the DNA. CDR1 is SGHTA and CDR2 is FQGNSA in the germline V gene. Counting both end residues, the CDR3 totals 10 amino acids.

Details on this clonotype: A much larger clone lies one base from this, so it may be a read error. The V and J genes are TRBV5-6 and TRBJ2-7; possible D gene TRBD2, 6 bases. This CDR3 comprises 15 residues. Germline V gene lookup returns CDR1 SGHDT and CDR2 YYEEEE. Trimming stripped 4 bases from V and 5 bases from J, with 19 bases between. The CDR3 reads CASSRGFASVDEQYF. The CDR3 DNA reads as TGTGCCAGCAGCCGGGGGTTTGCGAGTGTCGACGAGCAGTACTTC.

This clonotype was picked up many times. The CDR3 bases are TGTGCCAGCAGGATGGACAGGGGCGAGCAGTACTTC. Translating gives CASRMDRGEQYF. The V gene is TRBV2, the J gene TRBJ2-7; TRBD1 matches 9 bases. This CDR3 region has 12 residues. After removal of 6 bases from V and 6 bases from J, the junction contained 3 bases not matched to a gene. In germline, CDR1 is SNHLY, CDR2 FYNNEI.

This clonotype came up many times. The chain joins TRBV5-1 to TRBJ2-7, with D perhaps assigned TRBD1 or TRBD2 (5 bases each). CDR3 length: 16 amino acids. Looked up from germline, CDR1 is SGHRS and CDR2 is YFSETQ. V was trimmed by 4 bases and J by 5 bases, leaving 22 bases between them. The CDR3 is CASSLPRDQLGDEQYF. The CDR3 DNA reads as TGCGCCAGCAGCCTGCCCCGGGACCAGCTCGGGGACGAGCAGTACTTC.

This clonotype was seen only a few times. This chain connects TRBV5-1 to TRBJ2-1; TRBD2 aligns across 7 bases. The germline V gene has CDR1 SGHRS and CDR2 YFSETQ. V gave up 2 bases and J gave up 3 bases; unmatched junction bases: 8. CDR3 length: 16 residues. This CDR3 reads CASSLNSGGGYNEQFF. The CDR3 DNA reads as TGCGCCAGCAGCTTAAACTCGGGAGGTGGCTACAATGAGCAGTTCTTC.

For this clonotype: This sequence may be a read error, since a much larger clone differs from it by one base. The chain uses TRBV20-1 and TRBJ2-1; D might be TRBD1 or TRBD2, each matching 5 bases. The V gene's germline CDR1 is DFQATT and CDR2 SNEGSKA (reference sequence). V dropped 1 base and J dropped 6 bases, with 16 bases sitting between them. This CDR3 is 15 amino acids long. The CDR3 bases are TGCAGTGCTAGAGCTACCCTTGTGGGACCCAATGAGCAGTTCTTC. Protein sequence: CSARATLVGPNEQFF.

Worth noting for this clonotype: With a much larger clone just one base away, this may be a read error. The chain couples TRBV5-8 to TRBJ2-7; no definite D call. Trimming cost V 0 bases and J 3 bases, with 13 bases left between them. CDR3 size: 15 residues. Germline assignment: CDR1 SGHTS and CDR2 YDEGEE. The CDR3 sequence: CASSLVPASRYEQYF. The CDR3, as DNA: TGTGCCAGCAGCTTGGTTCCGGCCAGCCGCTACGAGCAGTACTTC.

This clonotype was counted ten times or more. The V and J genes are TRBV11-3 and TRBJ2-3; D not certain. Looked up from germline, CDR1 is SGHNT and CDR2 is YENEEA. The V gene lost 1 base and the J gene lost 1 base, with 9 bases spanning the gap. CDR3 length: 15 residues. The CDR3 nucleotides are TGTGCCAGCAGCTTAGGGGAAGTCCGCACAGATACGCAGTATTTT. Its protein product is CASSLGEVRTDTQYF.

This rearrangement joins TRBV28 to TRBJ1-2; a possible D gene is TRBD1 (6 bases). Germline V lookup: CDR1 MDHEN, CDR2 SYDVKM. The CDR3 is 15 residues long. V lost 4 bases and J 6 bases, leaving 18 bases between the germline ends. CDR3: CASSSMGGAHDGYTF. The CDR3 DNA is TGTGCCAGCAGTTCTATGGGGGGGGCTCACGATGGCTACACCTTC.

This clonotype has only a few counts. This may stem from a read error, because a much larger clone lies one nucleotide away. V is TRBV9 and J is TRBJ1-6; 8 nucleotides align to TRBD1. The CDR3 totals 15 residues. Germline V CDR1 and CDR2: SGDLS, YYNGEE. The CDR3 loop reads CASSARTGFNSPPHF. CDR3 bases: TGTGCCAGCAGCGCTCGGACAGGGTTCAATTCACCCCCCCACTTT.

In this sample, this clonotype turned up many times. V gene TRBV12-3 or TRBV12-4 combines with J gene TRBJ1-4; D remains unclear. V was shortened by 3 bases and J by 6 bases, with 11 bases between the two germline ends. This CDR3 has 14 residues. The DNA for the CDR3 is TGTGCCAGCAGTTTGTCGGGCAGCTATGAAAAACTGTTTTTT. As protein: CASSLSGSYEKLFF.

This clonotype has at least ten counts. Here the CDR3 DNA reads TGTGCCAGCAGCTTAACGAGGATCGATGGAAATTCACCCCTCCACTTT. The encoded protein is CASSLTRIDGNSPLHF. J is TRBJ1-6 and V is TRBV11-2; D uncertain. V was shortened by 2 bases and J by 7 bases, with 15 bases between the two germline ends. This CDR3 is built from 16 residues. The germline V gene encodes CDR1 SGHAT and CDR2 FQNNGV.

This clonotype was picked up a small number of times. A single base separates this from a much larger clone, so it may be a read error. The rearrangement links TRBV11-3 to TRBJ2-5, with 8 positions matching TRBD2. From germline, CDR1 is SGHNT and CDR2 YENEEA. The CDR3 has 16 residues. For the CDR3, the DNA is TGTGCCAGCGGCTTAGACGGGAGGGCGGACCAAGAGACCCAGTACTTC. It is translated as CASGLDGRADQETQYF. The complete variable domain, with remaining parts taken from reference TRBV11-3 and TRBJ2-5, reads EAGVVQSPRYKIIEKKQPVAFWCNPISGHNTLYWYLQNLGQGPELLIRYENEEAVDDSQLPKDRFSAERLKGVDSTLKIQPAELGDSAVYLCASGLDGRADQETQYFGPGTRLLVL.

Many counts were recorded for this clonotype. The V gene is TRBV20-1, the J gene TRBJ2-7; D gene ambiguous. V was pared by 1 base and J by 2 bases, with 12 bases between. Germline V gene data show CDR1 as DFQATT and CDR2 as SNEGSKA (reference sequence). The CDR3 has 14 amino acids. The CDR3 DNA is TGCAGTGCTAGAGGAGTGCTAGGAACCTACGAGCAGTACTTC. It specifies CSARGVLGTYEQYF.

This clonotype has only one observation. The rearrangement links TRBV12-3 or TRBV12-4 to TRBJ2-1; D remains ambiguous. V was clipped by 5 bases and J by 4 bases, with 15 bases between them. The CDR3 covers 15 residues. The CDR3 nucleotides read TGTGCCAGCAGTGACGCTGGGCGGTTATACAATGAGCAGTTCTTC. As protein: CASSDAGRLYNEQFF.

This clonotype has a count of ten or more. The V and J genes are TRBV9 and TRBJ2-5, with D possibly being TRBD2 (5 bases). CDR1 and CDR2 from the germline V gene are SGDLS and YYNGEE. Trimming took off 0 bases at V and 4 bases at J, with 10 bases between the two ends. This CDR3 contains 14 residues. The CDR3 DNA follows: TGTGCCAGCAGCGTAGCGGTCGGAGGAGAGACCCAGTACTTC. Translating it yields CASSVAVGGETQYF.

The V call is TRBV9, the J call TRBJ2-7; the D is unclear. This CDR3 contains 13 residues. V lost 5 bases and J lost 1, with 10 bases in between. CDR1 is SGDLS and CDR2 is YYNGEE in the germline V gene. CDR3 sequence: CASSDERSYEQYF. CDR3 DNA: TGTGCCAGCAGTGATGAGAGGTCCTACGAGCAGTACTTC.

This clonotype has at least ten counts. V is TRBV28 and J is TRBJ2-5; D is possibly TRBD1 (5 bases). The V end was cut by 1 base, the J end by 4 bases, with 10 bases between. This CDR3 has 14 residues. Germline V gene data show CDR1 as MDHEN and CDR2 as SYDVKM. CDR3 in amino acids: CASSLFAGPETQYF. As DNA, the CDR3 is TGTGCCAGCAGTTTATTCGCAGGGCCAGAGACCCAGTACTTC.

This clonotype occurred a few times. A read error may explain this, as a much larger clone is one base away. The chain carries TRBV5-1 and TRBJ1-4; 10 positions agree with TRBD1. The germline gives CDR1 SGHRS, CDR2 YFSETQ. The J segment lost 5 bases and the V segment lost 4 bases, leaving 5 bases of the junction unmatched. This CDR3 is 15 amino acids long. This chain's CDR3 is CASSGTGQGNEKLFF. DNA for the CDR3: TGCGCCAGCAGCGGTACGGGACAGGGGAATGAAAAACTGTTTTTT.